This is a list of T cell receptor beta chains from one sample in a study of blood T cell repertoires in COVID-19. The repertoire was sequenced with immunoSEQ multiplex PCR; TCRdb's copy has only in-frame clones and lacks some. The table has about 130,000 clones, about 76% seen once; the top ten hold more than 15%. Sequences were obtained from peripheral blood. The receptor source for this set is an older man with acute or convalescent COVID-19. CDR3s include the opening cysteine and the closing phenylalanine or tryptophan.

TRBV5-1,CASSLDGAIGNSATIYF
TRBV29-1,CSVQRDSMNTEAFF
TRBV19,CASSTPPGTGRDTEAFF
TRBV6-5,CASSSNSMHQPQHF
TRBV18,CASSPSSGVNEQFF
TRBV27,CASSPHRDLVGYGYTF
TRBV9,CASSVNLGGINEQFF
TRBV28,CASSFGRQVYGYTF
TRBV7-9,CASSLTSGVWEQFF
TRBV7-3,CASSPHRASVETQYF
TRBV12-3/TRBV12-4,CASGRQNSPLHF
TRBV6-5,CASRTHSTDTQYF
TRBV6-5,CASSGTGELFF
TRBV28,CASGTGGLGYAEAFF
TRBV7-8,CASSLGTEGLNSPLHF
TRBV5-6,CASSSTSRGSNYGYTF
TRBV19,CASSMEAGAVFSYNSPLHF
TRBV28,CASSSPGTVTYEQYF
TRBV5-1,CASSLAATATGTEAFF
TRBV6-2/TRBV6-3,CASSYVASGARFQETQYF
TRBV1,CTSGRVSGNYEQYF
TRBV6-1,CASSELRGYTIYF
TRBV11-1,CASSLKGTGGQETQYF
TRBV3-1/TRBV3-2,CASSHGTRGEQYF
TRBV5-8,CASSRGSGSSYEQYF
TRBV21-1,CASSTKALGTDYKPRTDTQYF
TRBV4-2,CASSTSAGFTDTQYF
TRBV5-1,CASSSGGTSQETQYF
TRBV3-1/TRBV3-2,CASSQRGGWPGGSYEQYF
TRBV10-3,CAISESRDRGQPQHF
TRBV5-1,CASSLAGGRGTEAFF
TRBV20-1,CSARRADTQYF
TRBV29-1,CSVETGFWATEAFF
TRBV7-2,CASSRPVSGGVIGNEQFF
TRBV27,CASSLNRNTEAFF
TRBV6-1,CASSEGTGQQPQHF
TRBV5-4,CASSLFGRPGQKSGEQYF
TRBV7-2,CASSLGPPRGGFNEQFF
TRBV5-3,CARSRFGQGRVPTTGELFF